This TCR beta chain was retrieved from a study of T cells in Graves' hyperthyroidism and ophthalmopathy. Study at large: Once the initial diagnosis was made, peripheral blood was obtained before any treatment.

Study-level findings and limits: Researchers report that a 13 V-J model separated ophthalmopathy from stable hyperthyroidism.

Uncontrolled infection, other autoimmune disease, pregnancy or lactation excluded patients. Comment on this clonotype: No antigen is known for it.

Amplified TCR beta CDR3 regions derived from RNA transcripts. A first-round RT-PCR of the TCR CDR3 used the HTBI primer set. TCRdb reprocessed the multiplex PCR reads via MiXCR and lists one record per CDR3 protein. This table has about 640,000 distinct CDR3 sequences, less than 25% appearing once. Germline values: CDR1 SGHRS, CDR2 YFSETQ. With V trimmed by 0 bases and J by 6 bases, 10 bases remained unmatched. CDR3 length: 16 residues. The rearrangement joins TRBV5-1 to TRBJ2-7; 9 bases agree with TRBD2. The TCR sequence derives from a man under 40 with Graves' ophthalmopathy. Sequences were obtained from blood. CDR3 sequence: CASSLVPSGGRVEQYF. CDR3 bases: TGCGCCAGCAGCTTGGTGCCTAGCGGCGGGAGGGTCGAGCAGTACTTC.